This paragraph covers one T cell receptor (beta chain) sequence. After removal of 2 bases from V and 0 bases from J, the junction contained 4 bases not matched to a gene. Germline CDR1 reads LNHNV; CDR2 reads YYDKDF (reference sequence). The CDR3 runs 17 residues. The data originate from a study of blood T cell repertoires in COVID-19. How the authors handled the data: Reference gene primer amplification gave estimated nucleated cell counts. Profiled with immunoSEQ multiplex PCR; TCRdb holds only in-frame clones, not every one. Clone size and the V and J calls come from that table; the DNA yielded D and trimming. The sample has over 55,000 clones, approximately 85% seen once.

Sequencing was performed on peripheral blood. The source is a human donor in a cohort sampled during active COVID-19. This chain links TRBV15 with TRBJ2-2; 9 bases are a match to TRBD1. The CDR3 DNA sequence: TGTGCCACCAGCAGACCTCGACAGGGGGCGAACACCGGGGAGCTGTTTTTT. Its translation: CATSRPRQGANTGELFF.